The 27 T cell receptor beta chains below all came from one sample that was sequenced in a study of shared clonotypes between healthy human individuals. Measured with immunoSEQ multiplex PCR; TCRdb has only the in-frame clones, and not every one. The sample consists of a few million clones, approximately 93% of them appearing once. Sample: naive CD4+ T cells from PBMCs. Subset indicated: CD45RA+ positively selected. All receptors come from a man aged 18-30 years in good health. Some clones in this sample may be carry-over from other donors' samples.

In regard to this clone: Distinct nucleotide sequences in the sample also encode this CDR3. The chain employs TRBV28 and TRBJ1-1, with a possible D match to TRBD1 (5 bases). The CDR3 is 14 amino acids. V was cut by 2 bases and J by 2 bases, with 9 bases left in between. Looked up from germline, CDR1 is MDHEN and CDR2 is SYDVKM. The CDR3 DNA follows: TGTGCCAGCAGTTTAGGGGGACTTAACACTGAAGCTTTCTTT. Translated: CASSLGGLNTEAFF. Drawing the rest from reference TRBV28 and TRBJ1-1, the complete variable domain is DVKVTQSSRYLVKRTGEKVFLECVQDMDHENMFWYRQDPGLGLRLIYFSYDVKMKEKGDIPEGYSVSREKKERFSLILESASTNQTSMYLCASSLGGLNTEAFFGQGTRLTVV.

To note about this clone: At one boundary the junction diverges from the germline segment, which might be a read error. The chain combines TRBV19 with TRBJ2-7, with 10 bases identical to TRBD2. This CDR3 region has 12 residues. Germline V gene sequence: CDR1 LNHDA, CDR2 SQIVND (reference sequence). CDR3 protein: CASISLAGVGHF. As DNA, the CDR3 is TGTGCCAGTATTTCGCTAGCGGGAGTAGGACACTTC.

This sequence joins TRBV7-9 and TRBJ2-7, with a possible D match to TRBD1 (6 bases). This CDR3 spans 15 amino acids. Trimming removed 5 bases at V and 3 bases at J, with 17 bases between. Germline-derived CDR1 and CDR2 are SEHNR and FQNEAQ (reference sequence). CDR3 sequence reads: CASSPQGWGVYEQYF. The CDR3 coding sequence is TGTGCCAGCAGCCCACAGGGTTGGGGCGTCTACGAGCAGTACTTC.

The chain employs TRBV5-8 and TRBJ2-2; D might be TRBD1 or TRBD2, each matching 5 bases. The V gene's germline CDR1 is SGHTS and CDR2 YDEGEE. The CDR3 consists of 13 residues. Trimming shortened V by 5 bases and J by 6 bases, and 11 bases separated the two germline ends. CDR3 DNA: TGTGCCAGCAGGCAACGGGGACCCGGGGAGCTGTTTTTT. It translates to CASRQRGPGELFF. The whole variable domain, remainder taken from reference TRBV5-8 and TRBJ2-2, is EAGVTQSPTHLIKTRGQQATLRCSPISGHTSVYWYQQALGLGLQFLLWYDEGEERNRGNFPPRFSGRQFPNYSSELNVNALELEDSALYLCASRQRGPGELFFGEGSRLTVL.

V is TRBV28 and J is TRBJ2-1; 9 bases map to TRBD2. This CDR3 region has 15 residues. Germline CDR1 reads MDHEN; CDR2 reads SYDVKM. Trimming at V came to 5 bases and at J to 5 bases, leaving 7 bases not matched to a gene. In nucleotides, the CDR3 is TGTGCCAGCAGTGATAGCGGGAGTTTAAACAATGAGCAGTTCTTC. This sequence encodes CASSDSGSLNNEQFF.

CDR3 sequence reads: CASSSSPGKGSGNTIYF. DNA of the CDR3: TGTGCCAGCAGCTCATCTCCAGGGAAAGGATCTGGAAACACCATATATTTT. This chain joins TRBV7-9 and TRBJ1-3, with a tentative D call TRBD1 (5 bases). The germline V gene has CDR1 SEHNR and CDR2 FQNEAQ (reference sequence). V shed 4 bases and J shed 1 base, with 17 bases lying between them. The CDR3 covers 17 residues.

The chain employs TRBV28 and TRBJ2-1; possible D gene TRBD2, 5 bases. Germline-derived CDR1 and CDR2 are MDHEN and SYDVKM. The CDR3 is made up of 13 amino acids. V was cut by 7 bases and J by 3 bases, with 10 bases left in between. The CDR3 loop reads CASMGSYYNEQFF. DNA of the CDR3: TGTGCCAGCATGGGGAGTTACTACAATGAGCAGTTCTTC.

The chain carries TRBV7-2 and TRBJ2-5; D not resolved. Germline loops: CDR1 SGHTA, CDR2 FQGNSA. The CDR3 covers 11 residues. The CDR3 region is CASQAGETQYF. The CDR3 coding sequence is TGTGCGTCTCAGGCCGGAGAGACCCAGTACTTC.

V gene TRBV9 combines with J gene TRBJ2-5; 11 bases are shared with TRBD2. V dropped 4 bases and J dropped 5; count of bases not matched to a gene: 10. Looked up from germline, CDR1 is SGDLS and CDR2 is YYNGEE. The CDR3 runs to 16 residues. CDR3 sequence (DNA): TGTGCCAGCAGCCCAATTCCTCTAGCGGGAGGCGAGACCCAGTACTTC. It codes for CASSPIPLAGGETQYF. Based on the CDR3 plus reference TRBV9 and TRBJ2-5, the full variable domain is DSGVTQTPKHLITATGQRVTLRCSPRSGDLSVYWYQQSLDQGLQFLIQYYNGEERAKGNILERFSAQQFPDLHSELNLSSLELGDSALYFCASSPIPLAGGETQYFGPGTRLLVL.

DNA of the CDR3: TGTGCCAGCAGCTTAGGGATGGGCGGCGCTGAAGCTTTCTTT. This gives the protein CASSLGMGGAEAFF. The chain links TRBV7-9 to TRBJ1-1; D is uncertain. Germline CDR1 reads SEHNR; CDR2 reads FQNEAQ (reference sequence). The CDR3 has 14 amino acids. Trimming removed 1 base from V and 6 bases from J, with 12 bases in between.

The V call is TRBV2, the J call TRBJ2-1; TRBD1 agrees at 8 bases. CDR1 is SNHLY and CDR2 is FYNNEI in the germline V gene. The J segment lost 5 bases and the V segment lost 1 base, leaving 7 bases of the junction unmatched. The CDR3 extends over 16 amino acids. The CDR3 sequence: CASSEGRGRGHNEQFF. CDR3 sequence (DNA): TGTGCCAGCAGTGAAGGGAGAGGCAGGGGGCACAATGAGCAGTTCTTC.

The gene calls are TRBV5-5 and TRBJ2-7; D is ambiguous. CDR1 SGHKS and CDR2 YYEKEE come from the germline V gene (reference sequence). The CDR3 is 11 amino acids. The V end was cut by 0 bases, the J end by 3 bases, with 1 base between. In DNA, the CDR3 is TGTGCCAGCAGCTTGGGCTACGAGCAGTACTTC. Translation gives CASSLGYEQYF.

The chain joins TRBV7-9 to TRBJ1-2, with D unclear. CDR1 is SEHNR, CDR2 FQNEAQ, per germline (reference sequence). V was cut by 1 base and J by 0 bases, with 9 bases left in between. CDR3 length: 15 residues. DNA of the CDR3: TGTGCCAGCAGCTTAGGGGATCTAGCTAACTATGGCTACACCTTC. This encodes CASSLGDLANYGYTF.

This chain links TRBV5-1 with TRBJ2-3, with 12 bases fitting TRBD2. After removal of 4 bases from V and 4 bases from J, the junction contained 16 bases not matched to a gene. Germline V gene sequence: CDR1 SGHRS, CDR2 YFSETQ. CDR3 length: 19 residues. The chain's CDR3 is CASSQLLAGGPSPPDTQYF. CDR3 in DNA: TGCGCCAGCAGCCAGCTCCTAGCGGGAGGGCCATCCCCCCCAGATACGCAGTATTTT.

The chain joins TRBV25-1 to TRBJ1-2; TRBD1 agrees at 7 bases. The ends lost 6 bases at V and 4 bases at J; junction bases unmatched: 8. The CDR3 spans 14 residues. Germline CDR1 and CDR2: MGHDK and SYGVNS. In DNA form, the CDR3 reads TGTGCCAGCAGAAGGGGGCAGGGGACCTATGGCTACACCTTC. Its translation is CASRRGQGTYGYTF.

Concerning this clone itself: Because it lacks the conserved phenylalanine or tryptophan at the end, this CDR3 is likely a read error. The limits of the CDR3 on the DNA are not certain, so only TCRdb's listed CDR3 is given. The chain joins TRBV21-1 to TRBJ2-3; TRBD2 is the table's D call, not checked against the DNA. TRBV21-1 is marked as a pseudogene. The CDR3 length equals 8 residues, ends included. CDR3 in amino acids: CASRRPAL.

V and J are TRBV6-6 and TRBJ1-1, with unresolved D. Between the trimmed V and J ends, which lost 0 bases and 1 base, there was a span of 12 bases. This CDR3 has 16 residues. Germline loops: CDR1 MNHNY, CDR2 SVGAGI (reference sequence). The CDR3 protein is CASSYSIGKGNTEAFF. The CDR3 DNA follows: TGTGCCAGCAGTTACTCGATAGGTAAGGGGAACACTGAAGCTTTCTTT.

The genes are TRBV19 and TRBJ2-7; D gene ambiguous. CDR1 LNHDA and CDR2 SQIVND come from the germline V gene (reference sequence). V gave up 4 bases and J gave up 0 bases, with 7 bases separating them. The CDR3 is 13 residues long. CDR3 protein: CASSNDISYEQYF. In DNA form, the CDR3 reads TGTGCCAGTAGTAATGACATCTCCTACGAGCAGTACTTC.

This chain joins TRBV15 and TRBJ2-2, with TRBD1 as a possible D gene (6 bases). V was clipped by 2 bases and J by 2 bases, with 15 bases between them. This CDR3 has 17 amino acids. Germline V gene data show CDR1 as LNHNV and CDR2 as YYDKDF (reference sequence). As DNA, the CDR3 is TGTGCCACCAGCAGACTGACCGGGACACCCAACACCGGGGAGCTGTTTTTT. This codes for CATSRLTGTPNTGELFF.

The CDR3 region is CAWSVLQGGTF. CDR3 nucleotide sequence: TGTGCCTGGAGTGTATTGCAGGGAGGGACCTTC. J is TRBJ1-2 and V is TRBV30, with a weak D call TRBD1 (5 bases). Between the trimmed V and J ends, which lost 0 bases and 14 bases, there was a span of 13 bases. This CDR3 region has 11 residues. The germline gives CDR1 GTSNPN, CDR2 SVGIG (reference sequence).

CDR3 nucleotides: TGTGCCAGCAGCCCTGGGACAGGGGAGGAAAAACTGTTTTTT. Translating gives CASSPGTGEEKLFF. V and J are TRBV7-9 and TRBJ1-4; 10 bases fit TRBD1. This CDR3 has 14 residues. J lost 8 bases, V lost 5 bases, and 5 bases had no gene match. CDR1 and CDR2 (germline): SEHNR, FQNEAQ (reference sequence).

The chain uses TRBV4-2 and TRBJ2-6, with 7 nucleotides matching TRBD2. Germline V gene data show CDR1 as LGHNA and CDR2 as YNFKEQ. The CDR3 length is 16 residues. The V gene end was trimmed by 10 bases and the J gene end by 0 bases; junction bases not matched to a gene: 9. The CDR3 sequence is CAIGQAGLSGANVLTF. CDR3 bases: TGTGCCATAGGCCAAGCGGGACTCTCTGGGGCCAACGTCCTGACTTTC.

V and J are TRBV30 and TRBJ1-3; D is unclear. This CDR3 is built from 14 residues. Germline-derived CDR1 and CDR2 are GTSNPN and SVGIG (reference sequence). Trimming removed 2 bases from V and 3 bases from J, with 11 bases in between. In DNA, the CDR3 is TGTGCCTGGAGTCCTCCTCAAATTGGAAACACCATATATTTT. Protein product: CAWSPPQIGNTIYF.

This clone was picked up one time. The chain links TRBV10-3 to TRBJ1-2; D is unresolved. V was pared by 3 bases and J by 4 bases, with 9 bases between. From germline, CDR1 is ENHRY and CDR2 SYGVKD. This CDR3 contains 13 residues. The CDR3 DNA is TGTGCCATCAGTGAATCGACCAGCTATGGCTACACCTTC. Translating it yields CAISESTSYGYTF.

V and J are TRBV5-1 and TRBJ2-3, with D possibly TRBD2 on 6 matching bases. CDR3 size: 15 residues. V was cut by 0 bases and J by 2 bases, with 10 bases left in between. The germline CDR1 and CDR2 sequences are SGHRS and YFSETQ. As DNA, the CDR3 is TGCGCCAGCAGCTTGGCTGGCGGGACCACAGATACGCAGTATTTT. This sequence encodes CASSLAGGTTDTQYF.

The chain couples TRBV11-2 to TRBJ2-3; unclear D gene. The germline V and J ends were trimmed by 5 bases and 2 bases, with 11 bases remaining between them. Germline loops: CDR1 SGHAT, CDR2 FQNNGV. The CDR3 has 14 amino acids. CDR3 protein: CASSPQDHTDTQYF. CDR3 DNA: TGTGCCAGCAGCCCCCAGGATCACACAGATACGCAGTATTTT.

The chain has TRBV18 and TRBJ1-1; D call uncertain. The CDR3 extends over 15 amino acids. The germline V gene has CDR1 KGHSH and CDR2 LQKENI. V was trimmed by 2 bases and J by 1 base, leaving 11 bases between them. The chain's CDR3 is CASSPSRRENTEAFF. For the CDR3, the DNA is TGTGCCAGCTCACCATCAAGACGGGAGAACACTGAAGCTTTCTTT. Variable domain in full (rest from reference TRBV18 and TRBJ1-1): NAGVMQNPRHLVRRRGQEARLRCSPMKGHSHVYWYRQLPEEGLKFMVYLQKENIIDESGMPKERFSAEFPKEGPSILRIQQVVRGDSAAYFCASSPSRRENTEAFFGQGTRLTVV.